The next 27 T cell receptor beta chains were all read from a single sample in a study of Ad26.COV2.S vaccination and SARS-CoV-2 variants. Noted treatment: roughly 20 received Ad26.COV2.S at low or high dose, single or two shots; roughly five received placebo; per-sample allocation not given. All samples were drawn on day 63, counting from the first vaccine or placebo injection. Assay used: immunoSEQ multiplex PCR; TCRdb lists only in-frame clones, some missing. The sample consists of 360,000 or so clones, about 88% of them appearing once. The source was peripheral blood, collected in a trial of Ad26.COV2.S vaccine versus placebo. The receptors here all came from a person aged 18-65 years who received the Ad26.COV2.S COVID-19 vaccine or a placebo.

The chain uses TRBV5-5 and TRBJ1-2, with 7 bases that match TRBD1. The germline CDR1 and CDR2 sequences are SGHKS and YYEKEE (reference sequence). With 5 bases clipped from V and 2 bases from J, the junction kept 6 bases outside the gene matches. The CDR3 is 14 amino acids. The CDR3 loop is CASSGTAANYGYTF. CDR3 nucleotide sequence: TGTGCCAGCAGTGGGACAGCTGCAAACTATGGCTACACCTTC.

The rearrangement uses TRBV7-9 and TRBJ2-2; 7 positions match TRBD1. The CDR3 covers 15 residues. The V gene's germline CDR1 is SEHNR and CDR2 FQNEAQ (reference sequence). V shed 5 bases and J 0 bases; nucleotides not matched to a gene: 3. CDR3 loop: CASSPGQANTGELFF. In DNA form, the CDR3 reads TGTGCCAGCAGCCCAGGACAGGCGAACACCGGGGAGCTGTTTTTT.

The rearrangement links TRBV5-1 to TRBJ1-1, with D possibly matching TRBD1 (6 bases). CDR1 SGHRS and CDR2 YFSETQ come from the germline V gene. The CDR3 covers 12 residues. V was trimmed by 7 bases and J by 6 bases, leaving 13 bases between them. CDR3 nucleotide sequence: TGCGCCAGCGAGGGGGTTGGGGCTGAAGCTTTCTTT. Amino acid sequence: CASEGVGAEAFF. Using reference TRBV5-1 and TRBJ1-1 for the parts outside the CDR3, the full variable domain is KAGVTQTPRYLIKTRGQQVTLSCSPISGHRSVSWYQQTPGQGLQFLFEYFSETQRNKGNFPGRFSGRQFSNSRSEMNVSTLELGDSALYLCASEGVGAEAFFGQGTRLTVV.

The CDR3 DNA follows: TGTGCCAGCAGTCCCCACGGGACAGCTACTTATGGCTACACCTTC. This encodes CASSPHGTATYGYTF. The chain uses TRBV27 and TRBJ1-2; 7 bases match TRBD1. The CDR3 consists of 15 residues. Per the germline V gene, CDR1 is MNHEY and CDR2 is SMNVEV (reference sequence). V dropped 5 bases and J dropped 5; count of bases not matched to a gene: 11.

The count of this clone is one. Here the CDR3 DNA reads TGTGCCAGCTCCGGGACAGCGAACACCGGGGAGCTGTTTTTT. Translation gives CASSGTANTGELFF. This chain joins TRBV18 and TRBJ2-2; 7 bases are shared with TRBD1. This CDR3 region has 14 residues. V trimming: 6 bases; J trimming: 0 bases; junction bases outside the gene matches: 1. Per germline, CDR1 KGHSH and CDR2 LQKENI.

The chain uses TRBV11-2 and TRBJ1-1; 9 bases are a match to TRBD1. V lost 4 bases to trimming and J lost 1 base; unmatched junction nucleotides: 1. This CDR3 is 14 amino acids long. Germline CDR1 reads SGHAT; CDR2 reads FQNNGV. The CDR3 protein is CASSWGQGNTEAFF. The DNA for the CDR3 is TGTGCCAGCAGCTGGGGACAGGGGAACACTGAAGCTTTCTTT. Full variable domain (outside the CDR3, taken from reference TRBV11-2 and TRBJ1-1): EAGVAQSPRYKIIEKRQSVAFWCNPISGHATLYWYQQILGQGPKLLIQFQNNGVVDDSQLPKDRFSAERLKGVDSTLKIQPAKLEDSAVYLCASSWGQGNTEAFFGQGTRLTVV.

The rearrangement links TRBV28 to TRBJ1-5, with D maybe TRBD1 (5 bases). This CDR3 contains 15 residues. CDR1 is MDHEN, CDR2 SYDVKM, per germline. The V gene lost 2 bases and the J gene lost 1 base, with 9 bases spanning the gap. The CDR3 spells CASSLTRGSNQPQHF. DNA for the CDR3: TGTGCCAGCAGTTTAACACGGGGGAGCAATCAGCCCCAGCATTTT.

The rearrangement joins TRBV11-2 to TRBJ1-4; no firm D call. Between the trimmed V and J ends, which lost 6 bases and 7 bases, there was a span of 6 bases. Germline V gives CDR1 SGHAT, CDR2 FQNNGV. This CDR3 comprises 11 residues. The CDR3 coding sequence is TGTGCCAGCAGGCGAGGTGAAAAACTGTTTTTT. Translating it yields CASRRGEKLFF.

The chain joins TRBV15 to TRBJ2-5; D gene uncertain. The CDR3 totals 12 residues. The ends were cut back, 5 bases at V and 5 bases at J, with 9 bases in the middle. Germline-derived CDR1 and CDR2 are LNHNV and YYDKDF (reference sequence). The DNA for the CDR3 is TGTGCCACCAGCCAAACGTTCGAGACCCAGTACTTC. Amino acids: CATSQTFETQYF.

This chain joins TRBV3-1 (or the pseudogene TRBV3-2) and TRBJ2-5; 8 bases line up with TRBD2. CDR1 LGHDT and CDR2 YNNKEL come from the germline V gene (reference sequence). CDR3 length equals 17 residues. V trimming: 1 base; J trimming: 2 bases; junction bases outside the gene matches: 9. CDR3 in DNA: TGTGCCAGCAGCCAAGTTCCGGCTAGCGGGCGTCAAGAGACCCAGTACTTC. As protein: CASSQVPASGRQETQYF.

Only a few counts were recorded for this clone. This sequence joins TRBV12-5 and TRBJ2-1, with TRBD2 matching 13 bases. CDR3 length: 17 amino acids. The V gene end was trimmed by 0 bases and the J gene end by 4 bases; junction bases not matched to a gene: 3. CDR1 and CDR2 from the germline V gene are LGHNT and FRNRAP. The CDR3 coding sequence is TGTGCTAGTGGTTTGGTACGGGGACTAGCGGGGTACAATGAGCAGTTCTTC. Encoded protein: CASGLVRGLAGYNEQFF.

The V gene is TRBV7-6, the J gene TRBJ2-1; 10 nucleotides line up with TRBD2. The CDR3 loop spans 17 amino acids. The V gene's germline CDR1 is SGHVS and CDR2 FNYEAQ. The junction had 7 bases not matched to a gene; V was cut back by 1 base and J by 4 bases. CDR3 sequence reads: CASSLESSGSSYNEQFF. The CDR3 nucleotides read TGTGCCAGCAGCTTAGAGTCTAGCGGGAGCTCTTACAATGAGCAGTTCTTC. Using reference TRBV7-6 and TRBJ2-1 for the parts outside the CDR3, the full variable domain is GAGVSQSPRYKVTKRGQDVALRCDPISGHVSLYWYRQALGQGPEFLTYFNYEAQQDKSGLPNDRFSAERPEGSISTLTIQRTEQRDSAMYRCASSLESSGSSYNEQFFGPGTRLTVL.

The rearrangement uses TRBV27 and TRBJ2-1; 9 bases line up with TRBD1. Trimming took 2 bases from V and 7 from J; bases not matched to a gene: 3. CDR1 and CDR2 from the germline V gene are MNHEY and SMNVEV (reference sequence). This CDR3 region has 14 residues. The CDR3 sequence: CASSLGTGWNEQFF. The CDR3 DNA reads as TGTGCCAGCAGTTTAGGGACAGGGTGGAATGAGCAGTTCTTC.

This clone was found a few times. This chain links TRBV7-3 with TRBJ2-1, with TRBD2 matching 7 bases. Losses at the gene ends were 3 bases for V and 9 bases for J; bases not matched to a gene: 5. Looked up from germline, CDR1 is SGHTA and CDR2 is FQGTGA. The CDR3 has 13 amino acids. CDR3 nucleotide sequence: TGTGCCAGCAGCTTCGGGACTATGAGTGAGCAGTTCTTC. This codes for CASSFGTMSEQFF.

The chain couples TRBV5-1 to TRBJ2-1; D call uncertain. The V end lost 0 bases, the J end lost 5 bases, and 12 bases lay between the germline ends. Germline V gene sequence: CDR1 SGHRS, CDR2 YFSETQ. This CDR3 is 15 amino acids long. The CDR3 spells CASSLDSLLNNEQFF. Here the CDR3 DNA reads TGCGCCAGCAGCTTGGACTCGCTCCTGAACAATGAGCAGTTCTTC.

The chain couples TRBV7-2 to TRBJ2-5; D unclear. Germline CDR1 reads SGHTA; CDR2 reads FQGNSA. Trimming removed 5 bases at V and 4 bases at J, with 5 bases between. CDR3 length: 11 amino acids. The CDR3 DNA reads as TGTGCCAGCAGCCCTGGAGAGACCCAGTACTTC. It is translated as CASSPGETQYF.

This clone was seen a handful of times. The rearrangement joins TRBV7-9 to TRBJ1-6; D unclear. This CDR3 region has 14 residues. V was cut by 8 bases and J by 5 bases, with 13 bases left in between. Germline-derived CDR1 and CDR2 are SEHNR and FQNEAQ (reference sequence). For the CDR3, the DNA is TGTGCCAGCGGCATTGACGGAAATAATTCACCCCTCCACTTT. Encoded protein: CASGIDGNNSPLHF.

This clone was picked up one time. The CDR3 bases are TGTGCCACCAGCAGGGGAGAGCTACTGAACACTGAAGCTTTCTTT. Residues: CATSRGELLNTEAFF. The chain recombines TRBV15 with TRBJ1-1; D call uncertain. Germline CDR1 reads LNHNV; CDR2 reads YYDKDF (reference sequence). Trimming pared 3 bases from V and 0 bases from J, leaving 11 bases between. This CDR3 is 15 amino acids long.

This chain uses TRBV7-2 with TRBJ1-2, with a tentative D call TRBD1 (5 bases). The V end lost 5 bases, the J end lost 4 bases, and 17 bases lay between the germline ends. This CDR3 contains 15 residues. CDR1 is SGHTA and CDR2 is FQGNSA in the germline V gene. As DNA, the CDR3 is TGTGCCAGCAGCGTAGGGTCCAGACAGCCCTATGGCTACACCTTC. Translating gives CASSVGSRQPYGYTF.

This clone was recorded once. The chain is built from TRBV7-8 and TRBJ2-7; unclear D gene. The germline V and J ends were trimmed by 3 bases and 6 bases, with 12 bases remaining between them. Germline V lookup: CDR1 SGHVS, CDR2 FQNEAQ. The CDR3 extends over 13 amino acids. The CDR3 nucleotides read TGTGCCAGCAGCTTCCGACCCGGCTCCGAGCAGTACTTC. Its translation: CASSFRPGSEQYF.

This chain joins TRBV6-5 and TRBJ1-1; possibly TRBD1 for D (5 bases). CDR1 and CDR2 from the germline V gene are MNHEY and SVGAGI. The germline V and J ends were trimmed by 2 bases and 1 base, with 8 bases remaining between them. The CDR3 loop spans 14 amino acids. This chain's CDR3 is CASSYDDRNTEAFF. The CDR3 DNA follows: TGTGCCAGCAGTTACGACGACAGGAACACTGAAGCTTTCTTT.

CDR3 sequence reads: CASSNWGTLAFEKLFF. As DNA, the CDR3 is TGTGCCAGTAGTAACTGGGGGACTCTAGCATTTGAAAAACTGTTTTTT. The chain is built from TRBV19 and TRBJ1-4; TRBD1 is a possible D gene (5 bases). The CDR3 spans 16 residues. The V gene's germline CDR1 is LNHDA and CDR2 SQIVND (reference sequence). The ends were cut back, 4 bases at V and 7 bases at J, with 19 bases in the middle.

This clone was seen a few times. V usage is TRBV7-9 and J usage is TRBJ2-1; 7 positions agree with TRBD2. The CDR3 length is 18 residues. V trimming: 2 bases; J trimming: 7 bases; junction bases outside the gene matches: 17. Per germline, CDR1 SEHNR and CDR2 FQNEAQ (reference sequence). CDR3 sequence: CASSLMGQPLGGSNEQFF. DNA for the CDR3: TGTGCCAGCAGCTTAATGGGGCAGCCCCTGGGCGGGAGTAATGAGCAGTTCTTC.

Concerning this clone itself: Additional DNA sequences in this sample encode the identical CDR3. The J gene is TRBJ2-1, the V gene TRBV19; D remains unclear. With 3 bases removed from V and 0 bases from J, the gap between germline ends came to 9 bases. The CDR3 has 15 amino acids. Germline CDR1 reads LNHDA; CDR2 reads SQIVND (reference sequence). The CDR3 sequence is CASSMDRSSYNEQFF. In DNA, the CDR3 is TGTGCCAGTAGTATGGACCGTAGCTCCTACAATGAGCAGTTCTTC.

This clone occurred once. The chain has TRBV29-1 and TRBJ2-7; 8 nucleotides match TRBD2. The CDR3 runs 14 residues. Germline V gene lookup returns CDR1 SQVTM and CDR2 ANQGSEA. V gave up 4 bases and J gave up 5 bases; unmatched junction bases: 10. CDR3 DNA sequence: TGCAGCGTTGGGAGGCGGGGGGTTGGCCACGAGCAGTACTTC. Its translation: CSVGRRGVGHEQYF.

The V call is TRBV19, the J call TRBJ1-4; TRBD1 aligns across 7 bases. This CDR3 has 17 amino acids. The V segment lost 4 bases and the J segment 4 bases; nucleotides outside the gene matches: 12. Germline-derived CDR1 and CDR2 are LNHDA and SQIVND (reference sequence). CDR3 sequence: CASSKRGGTAGNEKLFF. The CDR3 DNA follows: TGTGCCAGTAGTAAGAGGGGCGGGACAGCTGGTAATGAAAAACTGTTTTTT.

The V gene is TRBV6-4, the J gene TRBJ2-2, with 8 bases aligning to TRBD2. This CDR3 has 15 residues. Per germline, CDR1 MRHNA and CDR2 SNTAGT. J lost 7 bases, V lost 0 bases, and 4 bases had no gene match. CDR3 region: CASSDSSGGIGELFF. The CDR3 DNA reads as TGTGCCAGCAGTGACTCGAGCGGGGGAATCGGGGAGCTGTTTTTT.